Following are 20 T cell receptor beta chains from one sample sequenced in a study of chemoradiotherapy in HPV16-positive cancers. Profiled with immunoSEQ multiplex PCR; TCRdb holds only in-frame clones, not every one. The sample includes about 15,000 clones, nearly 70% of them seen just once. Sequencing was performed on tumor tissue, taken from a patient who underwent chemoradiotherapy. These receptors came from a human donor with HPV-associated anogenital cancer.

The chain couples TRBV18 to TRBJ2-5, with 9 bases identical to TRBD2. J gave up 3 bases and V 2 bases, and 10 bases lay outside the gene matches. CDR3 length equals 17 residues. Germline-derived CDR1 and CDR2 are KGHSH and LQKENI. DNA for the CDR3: TGTGCCAGCTCACCAGCGGTAGCGGGAGTAGGGGAAGAGACCCAGTACTTC. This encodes CASSPAVAGVGEETQYF.

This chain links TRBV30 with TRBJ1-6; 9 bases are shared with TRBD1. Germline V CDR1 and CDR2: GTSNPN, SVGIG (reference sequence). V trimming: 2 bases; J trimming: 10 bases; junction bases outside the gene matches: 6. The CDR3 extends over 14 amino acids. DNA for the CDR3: TGTGCCTGGAGTAAGGGACAGGGTAGCTCACCCCTCCACTTT. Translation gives CAWSKGQGSSPLHF.

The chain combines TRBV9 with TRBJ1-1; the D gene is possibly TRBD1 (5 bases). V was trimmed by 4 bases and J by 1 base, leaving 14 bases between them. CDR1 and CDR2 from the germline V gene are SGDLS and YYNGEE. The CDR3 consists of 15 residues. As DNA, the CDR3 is TGTGCCAGCAGCTCCTCCGGACACCCGAACACTGAAGCTTTCTTT. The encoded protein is CASSSSGHPNTEAFF.

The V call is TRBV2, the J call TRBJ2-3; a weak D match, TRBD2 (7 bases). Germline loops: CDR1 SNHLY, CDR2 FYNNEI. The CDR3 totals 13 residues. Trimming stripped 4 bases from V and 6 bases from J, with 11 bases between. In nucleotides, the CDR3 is TGTGCCAGCAGTGGGGGGGGCGGCGATACGCAGTATTTT. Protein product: CASSGGGGDTQYF. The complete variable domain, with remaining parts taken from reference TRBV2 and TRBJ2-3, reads EPEVTQTPSHQVTQMGQEVILRCVPISNHLYFYWYRQILGQKVEFLVSFYNNEISEKSEIFDDQFSVERPDGSNFTLKIRSTKLEDSAMYFCASSGGGGDTQYFGPGTRLTVL.

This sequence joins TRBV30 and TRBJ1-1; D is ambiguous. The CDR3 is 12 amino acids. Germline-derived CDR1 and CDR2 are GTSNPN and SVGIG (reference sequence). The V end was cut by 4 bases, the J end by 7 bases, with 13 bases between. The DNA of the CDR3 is TGTGCCTGGACCCTCCGGGCAGGTGAAGCTTTCTTT. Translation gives CAWTLRAGEAFF.

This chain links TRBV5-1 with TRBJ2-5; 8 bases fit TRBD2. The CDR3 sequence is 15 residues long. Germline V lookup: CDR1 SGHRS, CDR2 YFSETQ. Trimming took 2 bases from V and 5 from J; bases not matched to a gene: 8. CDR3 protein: CASSFTGGARETQYF. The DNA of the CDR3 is TGCGCCAGCAGCTTTACCGGGGGGGCCAGGGAGACCCAGTACTTC.

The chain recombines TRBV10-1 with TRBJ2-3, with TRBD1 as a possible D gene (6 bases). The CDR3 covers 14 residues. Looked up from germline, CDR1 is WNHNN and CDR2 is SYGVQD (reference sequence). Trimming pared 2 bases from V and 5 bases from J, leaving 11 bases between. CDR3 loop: CASSERGFGDTQYF. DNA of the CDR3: TGCGCCAGCAGTGAGAGGGGGTTCGGAGATACGCAGTATTTT.

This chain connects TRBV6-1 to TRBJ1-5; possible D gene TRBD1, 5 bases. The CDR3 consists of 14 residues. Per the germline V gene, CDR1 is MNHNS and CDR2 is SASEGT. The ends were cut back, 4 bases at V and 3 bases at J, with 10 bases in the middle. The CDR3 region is CASSATDPNQPQHF. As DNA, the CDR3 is TGTGCCAGCAGTGCGACAGACCCCAATCAGCCCCAGCATTTT.

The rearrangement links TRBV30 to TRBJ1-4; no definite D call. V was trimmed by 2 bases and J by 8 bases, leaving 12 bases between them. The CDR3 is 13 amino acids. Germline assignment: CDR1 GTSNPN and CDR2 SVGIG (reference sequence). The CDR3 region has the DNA TGTGCCTGGAGTACCCGGGAAGGGGAAAAACTGTTTTTT. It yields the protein CAWSTREGEKLFF.

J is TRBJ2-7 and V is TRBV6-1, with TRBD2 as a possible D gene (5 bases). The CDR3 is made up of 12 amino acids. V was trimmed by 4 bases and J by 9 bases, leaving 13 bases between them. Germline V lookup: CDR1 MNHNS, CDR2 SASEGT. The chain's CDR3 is CASSGIDYSQYF. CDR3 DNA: TGTGCCAGCAGTGGAATTGACTATTCGCAGTACTTC.

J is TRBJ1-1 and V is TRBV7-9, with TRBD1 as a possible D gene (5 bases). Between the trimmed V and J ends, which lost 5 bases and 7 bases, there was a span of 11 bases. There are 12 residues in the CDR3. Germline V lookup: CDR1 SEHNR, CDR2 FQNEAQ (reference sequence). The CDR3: CASSRGRVEAFF. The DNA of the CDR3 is TGTGCCAGCAGCCGGGGGAGGGTTGAAGCTTTCTTT.

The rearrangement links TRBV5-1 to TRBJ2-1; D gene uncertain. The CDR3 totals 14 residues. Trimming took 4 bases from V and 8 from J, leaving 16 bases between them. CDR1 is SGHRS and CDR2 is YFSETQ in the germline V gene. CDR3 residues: CASSHRTGVDEQFF. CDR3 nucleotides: TGCGCCAGCAGCCACCGGACGGGTGTTGATGAGCAGTTCTTC.

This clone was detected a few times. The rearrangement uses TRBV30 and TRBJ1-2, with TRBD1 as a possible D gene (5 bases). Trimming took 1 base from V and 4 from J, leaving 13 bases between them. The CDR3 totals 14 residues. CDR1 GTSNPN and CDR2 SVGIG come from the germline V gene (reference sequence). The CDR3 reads CAWSAAGSSYGYTF. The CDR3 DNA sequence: TGTGCCTGGAGTGCCGCAGGGTCCAGCTATGGCTACACCTTC.

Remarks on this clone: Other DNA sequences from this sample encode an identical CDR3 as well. CDR3 bases: TGTGCCAGCAGCGTAGATGCAGATACGCAGTATTTT. It specifies CASSVDADTQYF. V is TRBV9 and J is TRBJ2-3; D gene ambiguous. CDR3 length: 12 residues. From germline, CDR1 is SGDLS and CDR2 YYNGEE. V was pared by 0 bases and J by 4 bases, with 3 bases between.

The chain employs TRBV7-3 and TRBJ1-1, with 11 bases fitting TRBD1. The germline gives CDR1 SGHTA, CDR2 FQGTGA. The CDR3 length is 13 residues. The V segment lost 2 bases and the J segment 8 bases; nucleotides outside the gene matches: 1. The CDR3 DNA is TGTGCCAGCAGCTTAGGACAGGGGGCAGAAGCTTTCTTT. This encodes CASSLGQGAEAFF.

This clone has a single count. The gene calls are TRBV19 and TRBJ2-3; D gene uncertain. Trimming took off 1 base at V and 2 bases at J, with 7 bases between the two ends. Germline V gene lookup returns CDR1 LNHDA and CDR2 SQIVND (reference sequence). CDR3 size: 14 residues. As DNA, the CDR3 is TGTGCCAGTAGTATAGCGGCACTCACAGATACGCAGTATTTT. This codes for CASSIAALTDTQYF.

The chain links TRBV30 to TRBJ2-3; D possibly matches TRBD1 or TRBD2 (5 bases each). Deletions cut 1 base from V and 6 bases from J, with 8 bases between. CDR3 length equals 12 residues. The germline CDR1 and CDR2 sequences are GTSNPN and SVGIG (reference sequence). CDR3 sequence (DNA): TGTGCCTGGAGTGGGGGCGGGGATACGCAGTATTTT. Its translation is CAWSGGGDTQYF.

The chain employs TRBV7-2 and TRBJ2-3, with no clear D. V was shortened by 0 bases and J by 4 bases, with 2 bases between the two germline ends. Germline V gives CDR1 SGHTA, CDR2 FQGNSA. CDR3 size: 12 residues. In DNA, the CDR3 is TGTGCCAGCAGCTTAGCAGCAGATACGCAGTATTTT. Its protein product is CASSLAADTQYF.

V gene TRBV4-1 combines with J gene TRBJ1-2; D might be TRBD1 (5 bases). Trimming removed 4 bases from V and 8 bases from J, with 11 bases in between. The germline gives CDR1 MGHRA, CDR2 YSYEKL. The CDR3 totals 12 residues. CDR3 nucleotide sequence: TGCGCCAGCAGCCCCAGTCAGGGAGGCTACACCTTC. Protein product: CASSPSQGGYTF.

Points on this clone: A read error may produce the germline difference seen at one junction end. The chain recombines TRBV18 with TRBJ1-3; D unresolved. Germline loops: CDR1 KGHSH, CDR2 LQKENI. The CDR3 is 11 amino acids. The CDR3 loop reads CASSPGFPSHF. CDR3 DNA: TGTGCCAGCTCACCGGGCTTCCCTTCCCATTTT. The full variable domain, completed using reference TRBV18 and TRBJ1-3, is NAGVMQNPRHLVRRRGQEARLRCSPMKGHSHVYWYRQLPEEGLKFMVYLQKENIIDESGMPKERFSAEFPKEGPSILRIQQVVRGDSAAYFCASSPGFPSHFGEGSWLTVV.